Shown below are 6 T cell receptor beta chains from a single sample sequenced in a study of T cell responses to AZD1222 COVID-19 vaccine. The data were produced by immunoSEQ multiplex PCR, yet TCRdb's version contains in-frame clones alone and is incomplete. The top ten hold 2.5% to 3% of the sample, which has 150,000 to 200,000 clones, 75% to 90% seen once. Material: peripheral blood, obtained on day 0 of MenACWY control vaccination. These receptor sequences come from an adult in good health.

This clone was seen only a few times. V is TRBV2 and J is TRBJ1-3; maybe TRBD1 (5 bases). The length of the CDR3 is 16 residues. The V gene lost 7 bases and the J gene lost 2 bases, with 18 bases spanning the gap. Germline values: CDR1 SNHLY, CDR2 FYNNEI. CDR3 protein: CASTPVGGSTGNTIYF. The DNA for the CDR3 is TGTGCCAGCACCCCGGTGGGGGGGAGTACTGGAAACACCATATATTTT.

For this clone: The same CDR3 can be traced to other DNA sequences in this sample. The chain combines TRBV28 with TRBJ1-1, with unresolved D. This CDR3 is built from 13 residues. Trimming pared 3 bases from V and 1 base from J, leaving 6 bases between. CDR1 MDHEN and CDR2 SYDVKM come from the germline V gene. The CDR3 is CASSFSGNTEAFF. The CDR3 DNA sequence: TGTGCCAGCAGTTTTTCAGGGAACACTGAAGCTTTCTTT. Based on the CDR3 plus reference TRBV28 and TRBJ1-1, the full variable domain is DVKVTQSSRYLVKRTGEKVFLECVQDMDHENMFWYRQDPGLGLRLIYFSYDVKMKEKGDIPEGYSVSREKKERFSLILESASTNQTSMYLCASSFSGNTEAFFGQGTRLTVV.

The chain uses TRBV29-1 and TRBJ1-1; D not certain. This CDR3 comprises 13 residues. Per germline, CDR1 SQVTM and CDR2 ANQGSEA. Trimming left V 7 bases short and J 5 bases short, with 17 bases between. The CDR3 protein is CSAALTGRTEAFF. DNA of the CDR3: TGCAGCGCTGCGCTGACCGGACGGACTGAAGCTTTCTTT.

The J gene is TRBJ2-1, the V gene TRBV4-3; D may be TRBD1 or TRBD2 (6 bases each). The length of the CDR3 is 15 residues. V was cut by 0 bases and J by 8 bases, with 14 bases left in between. Germline CDR1 LGHNA, CDR2 YSLEER. CDR3 protein: CASSQEGGPADEQFF. In DNA form, the CDR3 reads TGCGCCAGCAGCCAAGAAGGGGGGCCGGCCGATGAGCAGTTCTTC.

This chain's CDR3 is CAIRSSPSSTDTQYF. The CDR3 nucleotides are TGTGCCATCAGGAGCTCGCCTAGCAGCACAGATACGCAGTATTTT. The chain is built from TRBV10-3 and TRBJ2-3; possibly TRBD2 for D (5 bases). This CDR3 has 15 amino acids. In germline, CDR1 is ENHRY, CDR2 SYGVKD. Between the trimmed V and J ends, which lost 6 bases and 0 bases, there was a span of 13 bases.

The chain's CDR3 is CASSQGEGPEETQYF. DNA of the CDR3: TGTGCCAGCAGCCAAGGCGAGGGGCCGGAGGAGACCCAGTACTTC. The rearrangement links TRBV3-1 (or the pseudogene TRBV3-2) to TRBJ2-5, with D perhaps being TRBD1 or TRBD2 (5 bases each). The CDR3 is 15 residues long. CDR1 and CDR2 (germline): LGHDT, YNNKEL (reference sequence). The V end was cut by 1 base, the J end by 5 bases, with 14 bases between.